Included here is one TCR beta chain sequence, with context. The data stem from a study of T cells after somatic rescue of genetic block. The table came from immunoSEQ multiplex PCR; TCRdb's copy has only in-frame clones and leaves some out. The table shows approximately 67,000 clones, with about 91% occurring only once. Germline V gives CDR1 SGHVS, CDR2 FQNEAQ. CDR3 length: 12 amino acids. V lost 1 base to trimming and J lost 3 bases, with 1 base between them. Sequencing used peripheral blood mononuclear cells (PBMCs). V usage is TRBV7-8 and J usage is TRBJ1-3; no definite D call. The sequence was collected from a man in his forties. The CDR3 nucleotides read TGTGCCAGCAGCTTAGGTGGAAACACCATATATTTT. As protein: CASSLGGNTIYF.